Listed below are T cell receptor beta chains from one sample, sequenced in a study of T cell responses to AZD1222 COVID-19 vaccine. Clones were read by immunoSEQ multiplex PCR, and TCRdb kept only the in-frame ones, dropping some. There are 130,000 to 150,000 clones in the sample; approximately 90% occur only once, and less than 5.5% lies in the top ten. The sequenced sample was peripheral blood, obtained on day 0 of AZD1222 vaccination. All receptors derive from an adult in good health. CDR3s leave out the opening cysteine and the closing phenylalanine or tryptophan.

v_call,j_call,cdr3_aa
TRBV19,TRBJ1-5,ASSIRLGDRRLDSNQPQH
TRBV28,TRBJ1-6,ASSPDTGDLGSPLH
TRBV29-1,TRBJ1-2,SVDPSMGTNYGYT
TRBV5-1,TRBJ1-4,ASSLALTGSGANEKLF
TRBV5-4,TRBJ1-2,ASSASGTGWNT
TRBV13,TRBJ2-2,ASSLAPTGELF
TRBV6-2/TRBV6-3,TRBJ1-5,ASSYDEETQPQH
TRBV7-2,TRBJ1-5,ASSFYGGQPQH
TRBV2,TRBJ1-1,ARAQTEAF
TRBV29-1,TRBJ2-2,SVEDRGRLGTGELF
TRBV7-2,TRBJ2-3,ASSLDGLAGATDTQY
TRBV7-8,TRBJ2-1,ASSSERDAYNEQF
TRBV3-1/TRBV3-2,TRBJ1-5,ASSQAHQPQH
TRBV6-2/TRBV6-3,TRBJ2-2,ASSNGELF
TRBV5-8,TRBJ1-1,ASRSPRDFTEAF
TRBV27,TRBJ1-1,ASSVGRRNTEAF
TRBV19,TRBJ2-7,ASSPPGLGYEQY
TRBV4-1,TRBJ1-3,ASSQTSWGTGGNTIY
TRBV15,TRBJ1-1,ATSRELRVAEAF
TRBV9,TRBJ1-2,ASSVGRGSSRGYT
TRBV27,TRBJ1-2,ATRGPSGGFGYT
TRBV19,TRBJ2-5,ASSFLALQETQY
TRBV5-6,TRBJ2-1,ASRPTPYNEQF
TRBV28,TRBJ2-6,ASTHGQGRTGANVLT
TRBV2,TRBJ1-1,ASSTGERAF
TRBV2,TRBJ1-2,ASSEGGYGYT
TRBV9,TRBJ2-6,ASSVSKWQGANVLT
TRBV6-1,TRBJ1-4,ASSEALLAGGAVATNEKLF
TRBV2,TRBJ1-5,ASSPTGGGQPQH
TRBV19,TRBJ1-5,ASRDRVNQPQH
TRBV5-1,TRBJ2-1,ASSPLGGDSPGEQF
TRBV10-2,TRBJ1-3,ASTDRAYSGNTIY
TRBV7-3,TRBJ2-3,ASSDSLLAGGTDTQY
TRBV10-3,TRBJ2-7,AISPDRGSYEQY
TRBV29-1,TRBJ1-6,SVQVVAGESPLH
TRBV18,TRBJ1-6,ASSPTGDYNSPLH
TRBV3-1/TRBV3-2,TRBJ1-1,ASSFRQSAEAF
TRBV2,TRBJ1-1,ASRAVPTEAF
TRBV7-2,TRBJ1-3,ASSLGFQGARGNTIY
TRBV27,TRBJ1-1,ASVNGQGTAF
TRBV29-1,TRBJ1-1,SVAENTEAF
TRBV7-2,TRBJ1-1,ASSTQGAMNTEAF
TRBV2,TRBJ1-6,ASSGRGDYNSPLH
TRBV7-9,TRBJ1-2,ASSLAAGLGYGYT
TRBV5-4,TRBJ1-6,ASSPDSYNSPLH
TRBV5-1,TRBJ2-2,ASSKFLGNTGELF
TRBV7-2,TRBJ2-2,ASSLDRAGELF
TRBV3-1/TRBV3-2,TRBJ1-2,ASSHAGTYGYT
TRBV11-2,TRBJ1-1,ASSLGVRTGVEAF
TRBV14,TRBJ1-2,ASSLVGTDHT
TRBV4-3,TRBJ2-1,ASSQADGNNEQF
TRBV6-5,TRBJ1-2,ASSRGQGDGYT
TRBV10-2,TRBJ2-3,ASSEGTNTQY
TRBV5-1,TRBJ1-3,ASSLRGAQGAGRGNTIY